This section outlines one T cell receptor (beta chain) sequence together with its context. Its antigen remains unidentified. Here immunoSEQ multiplex PCR was the method, and the copy in TCRdb shows in-frame clones only, minus some. The table shows fewer than 70,000 clones, with over 65% occurring only once. The data were obtained in a study of OX40 agonist ivuxolimab in advanced cancers. The wider study: Patients received intravenous ivuxolimab every 2 weeks at 0.01 to 10 mg/kg. Three patients showed partial responses: one hepatocellular carcinoma and two cutaneous melanoma cases. Study outcomes and limitations: At doses 0.1 to 3.0 mg/kg, CD4+ and CD8+ clones expanded. More expanded clones were seen, on average, in CD8+ T cells than in CD4+.

The CDR3 spans 14 residues. Germline-derived CDR1 and CDR2 are SGHAT and FQDESV (reference sequence). V was clipped by 3 bases and J by 5 bases, with 10 bases between them. This rearrangement joins TRBV11-1 to TRBJ1-4; a possible D gene is TRBD1 (5 bases). The material sequenced was CD4+ or CD8+ T cells sorted from blood, taken in a trial of the OX40 agonist ivuxolimab. The sequence came from an adult with an advanced solid tumor such as melanoma, head and neck, liver or kidney cancer. CDR3 protein: CASSFGTDNEKLFF. CDR3 bases: TGTGCCAGCAGCTTTGGGACCGACAATGAAAAACTGTTTTTT.